Below are 25 T cell receptor beta chains sequenced from a single sample in a study of Graves' ophthalmopathy and Graves' hyperthyroidism. Amplified TCR beta CDR3 regions were obtained using RNA transcripts as template. First-round RT-PCR used HTBI primers; second-round multiplex PCR followed. TCRdb reprocessed the multiplex PCR reads with MiXCR, giving one entry per CDR3 protein. The sample lists 660,000 or so distinct CDR3 sequences, 35% to 45% occurring once. Sequenced sample: peripheral blood. These receptors came from an adult man with Graves' ophthalmopathy.

The table lists this clonotype with many counts. This sequence joins TRBV20-1 and TRBJ1-1, with D tentatively TRBD1 (5 bases). Trimming removed 5 bases from V and 6 bases from J, with 13 bases in between. Germline V gene data show CDR1 as DFQATT and CDR2 as SNEGSKA (reference sequence). The CDR3 sequence is 12 residues long. CDR3 sequence reads: CSALRETAEAFF. The CDR3 DNA follows: TGCAGTGCTCTCCGGGAGACAGCTGAAGCTTTCTTT.

This clonotype was picked up many times. The V and J genes are TRBV24-1 and TRBJ2-2; TRBD2 matches at 9 bases. The trim removed 9 bases at V and 3 bases at J, leaving 7 bases unmatched. The germline V gene has CDR1 KGHDR and CDR2 SFDVKD. The CDR3 runs to 15 residues. CDR3 region: CATGLAGADTGELFF. The CDR3 region has the DNA TGTGCCACCGGCTTAGCGGGAGCGGACACCGGGGAGCTGTTTTTT.

There are many counts of this clonotype. The chain is built from TRBV7-9 and TRBJ1-4; D unresolved. In germline, CDR1 is SEHNR, CDR2 FQNEAQ (reference sequence). With 2 bases removed from V and 0 bases from J, the gap between germline ends came to 4 bases. This CDR3 region has 14 residues. In DNA, the CDR3 is TGTGCCAGCAGCTTAATGTCAACTAATGAAAAACTGTTTTTT. This encodes CASSLMSTNEKLFF.

This clonotype occurred a few times. V is TRBV4-1 and J is TRBJ2-7; tentative D call: TRBD1 (5 bases). This CDR3 has 15 amino acids. Germline V lookup: CDR1 MGHRA, CDR2 YSYEKL. The germline V and J ends were trimmed by 2 bases and 5 bases, with 16 bases remaining between them. The CDR3 sequence is CASSQRSWGRDEQYF. DNA of the CDR3: TGCGCCAGCAGCCAACGGTCATGGGGCAGGGACGAGCAGTACTTC.

This clonotype was found many times. V is TRBV7-2 and J is TRBJ1-6; the D is unclear. Deletions cut 1 base from V and 7 bases from J, with 11 bases between. CDR3 size: 15 residues. Germline CDR1 and CDR2: SGHTA and FQGNSA. CDR3 in amino acids: CASSLERGMNSPLHF. CDR3 DNA sequence: TGTGCCAGCAGCTTAGAGCGGGGTATGAATTCACCCCTCCACTTT.

This clonotype appeared many times. The chain has TRBV2 and TRBJ1-1; no clear D gene. This CDR3 has 14 residues. V dropped 5 bases and J dropped 1 base, with 11 bases sitting between them. CDR1 is SNHLY, CDR2 FYNNEI, per germline. CDR3 nucleotide sequence: TGTGCCAGCAGTTCCGCGGGGTGGAACACTGAAGCTTTCTTT. Translation: CASSSAGWNTEAFF.

This clonotype showed up many times. V usage is TRBV5-8 and J usage is TRBJ2-7, with 7 positions matching TRBD1. Germline CDR1 reads SGHTS; CDR2 reads YDEGEE. The trim removed 4 bases at V and 3 bases at J, leaving 7 bases unmatched. CDR3 length: 14 amino acids. The DNA of the CDR3 is TGTGCCAGCAGCAACCAATGGGACAGCTACGAGCAGTACTTC. This codes for CASSNQWDSYEQYF.

This clonotype was counted a few times. The chain couples TRBV19 to TRBJ1-5, with D possibly TRBD1 on 5 matching bases. CDR3 length: 14 residues. Germline V gene lookup returns CDR1 LNHDA and CDR2 SQIVND (reference sequence). Trimming pared 2 bases from V and 6 bases from J, leaving 11 bases between. DNA for the CDR3: TGTGCCAGTAGTATATTACAGGTTGGTCAGCCCCAGCATTTT. It translates to CASSILQVGQPQHF.

This clonotype appeared a single time. The gene calls are TRBV7-9 and TRBJ2-7; the D is unclear. The CDR3 length is 10 residues. The germline V gene has CDR1 SEHNR and CDR2 FQNEAQ (reference sequence). The V end was cut by 5 bases, the J end by 7 bases, with 6 bases between. The CDR3, as DNA: TGTGCCAGCAGCGACGGAGAGCAGTACTTC. Its protein is CASSDGEQYF.

There are many counts of this clonotype. V is TRBV6-5 and J is TRBJ1-2; tentative D call: TRBD1 (6 bases). The CDR3 loop spans 14 amino acids. Between the trimmed V and J ends, which lost 7 bases and 2 bases, there was a span of 14 bases. Germline V gene data show CDR1 as MNHEY and CDR2 as SVGAGI. The CDR3 protein is CASNSGHSNYGYTF. As DNA, the CDR3 is TGTGCCAGCAACTCGGGACATTCCAACTATGGCTACACCTTC.

The rearrangement uses TRBV7-9 and TRBJ2-7; D perhaps matches TRBD1 (6 bases). This CDR3 has 15 residues. CDR1 and CDR2 (germline): SEHNR, FQNEAQ (reference sequence). The V gene lost 5 bases and the J gene lost 4 bases, with 18 bases spanning the gap. The CDR3 DNA is TGTGCCAGCAGCCAGCCAGGGGTAAAAAGGTACGAGCAGTACTTC. This translates into CASSQPGVKRYEQYF.

This clonotype was counted many times. This chain connects TRBV10-3 to TRBJ1-5; TRBD1 agrees at 7 bases. The CDR3 is made up of 14 amino acids. Germline values: CDR1 ENHRY, CDR2 SYGVKD. The V gene end was trimmed by 4 bases and the J gene end by 7 bases; junction bases not matched to a gene: 7. CDR3 protein: CAISADRARQPQHF. The CDR3 DNA sequence: TGTGCCATCAGTGCCGACAGGGCCAGGCAGCCCCAGCATTTT.

The sample holds a few counts of this clonotype. The J gene is TRBJ1-1, the V gene TRBV20-1, with a tentative D call TRBD1 (5 bases). Germline lookup yields CDR1 DFQATT and CDR2 SNEGSKA (reference sequence). V was cut by 6 bases and J by 0 bases, with 14 bases left in between. The CDR3 extends over 14 amino acids. The CDR3 DNA is TGCAGTGCAAGGGGTGGTTCAGTGAACACTGAAGCTTTCTTT. It is translated as CSARGGSVNTEAFF.

This clonotype occurred many times. The chain links TRBV7-9 to TRBJ2-5; perhaps TRBD2 as D (5 bases). Trimming stripped 7 bases from V and 4 bases from J, with 13 bases between. Per the germline V gene, CDR1 is SEHNR and CDR2 is FQNEAQ (reference sequence). CDR3 length equals 13 residues. CDR3 bases: TGTGCCAGCACGCGGGCAGACGTAGAGACCCAGTACTTC. Encoded protein: CASTRADVETQYF.

This clonotype was detected ten times or more. The chain is built from TRBV2 and TRBJ2-5; 7 nucleotides match TRBD1. With 7 bases clipped from V and 7 bases from J, the junction kept 18 bases outside the gene matches. The CDR3 length is 16 residues. Looked up from germline, CDR1 is SNHLY and CDR2 is FYNNEI. CDR3 nucleotide sequence: TGTGCCAGCACCCCCTTAGGGGGCGTTTCACTTGGGACCCAGTACTTC. The encoded protein is CASTPLGGVSLGTQYF.

Of note for this clonotype: This sequence may be a read error, since a much larger clone differs from it by one base. This chain uses TRBV6-1 with TRBJ2-5; D unclear. CDR1 MNHNS and CDR2 SASEGT come from the germline V gene. This CDR3 is built from 13 residues. The CDR3 DNA follows: TGTGCCATCAGTCCCTCTCCTGGTACGACCCAGTACTTC. Amino acid sequence: CAISPSPGTTQYF.

To note about this clonotype: One end of the junction varies from germline; a read error may be responsible. The rearrangement joins TRBV25-1 to TRBJ1-5; 8 bases map to TRBD1. In germline, CDR1 is MGHDK, CDR2 SYGVNS. This CDR3 region has 16 residues. CDR3 protein: CVSSEDRGYSNQPQHF. The CDR3 nucleotides read TGTGTCAGCAGTGAAGACAGGGGATATAGCAATCAGCCCCAGCATTTT.

This clonotype occurred many times. The junction departs from germline at one end; a sequencing error may be responsible. The V call is TRBV7-3, the J call TRBJ2-6; 7 nucleotides agree with TRBD2. The CDR3 sequence is 20 residues long. CDR1 is SGHTA, CDR2 FQGTGA, per germline. CDR3 amino acids: CASSITGTSATLTGANVLTF. The CDR3 region has the DNA TGTGCCAGCAGCATAACAGGCACTAGCGCAACCCTTACTGGGGCCAACGTCCTGACTTTC.

This clonotype was seen only a few times. The chain combines TRBV6-5 with TRBJ1-1, with D maybe TRBD1 (6 bases). CDR3 length equals 15 residues. The V gene's germline CDR1 is MNHEY and CDR2 SVGAGI. V was shortened by 0 bases and J by 2 bases, with 10 bases between the two germline ends. CDR3 protein: CASSYSPGANTEAFF. The CDR3 nucleotides are TGTGCCAGCAGTTACTCACCGGGGGCAAACACTGAAGCTTTCTTT.

Only one count was recorded for this clonotype. V is TRBV7-2 and J is TRBJ2-5; 10 positions match TRBD1. The CDR3 has 16 amino acids. Germline V gene data show CDR1 as SGHTA and CDR2 as FQGNSA. The V segment lost 5 bases and the J segment 1 base; nucleotides outside the gene matches: 7. This CDR3 reads CASSQGQGNFQETQYF. As DNA, the CDR3 is TGTGCCAGCAGCCAGGGACAGGGGAACTTCCAAGAGACCCAGTACTTC.

This clonotype was observed a handful of times. The V and J genes are TRBV7-9 and TRBJ2-7; TRBD2 matches at 9 bases. CDR3 length: 12 residues. V lost 11 bases, J lost 2 bases, and 4 bases stayed unmatched. The germline V gene has CDR1 SEHNR and CDR2 FQNEAQ (reference sequence). In nucleotides, the CDR3 is TGTGCCTCGAGGACTAGCGCCTACGAGCAGTACTTC. Its protein is CASRTSAYEQYF.

The CDR3 reads CAISYGPQGQYEQYF. The DNA of the CDR3 is TGTGCCATCAGTTACGGTCCACAGGGACAATACGAGCAGTACTTC. The rearrangement joins TRBV10-3 to TRBJ2-7; TRBD1 might be the D (6 bases). The CDR3 runs to 15 residues. Germline lookup yields CDR1 ENHRY and CDR2 SYGVKD. Trimming shortened V by 5 bases and J by 4 bases, and 18 bases separated the two germline ends.

Note on this clonotype: A much larger clone lies one base from this, so it may be a read error. This chain uses TRBV19 with TRBJ1-5, with 12 bases that match TRBD1. Germline V gives CDR1 LNHDA, CDR2 SQIVND (reference sequence). The CDR3 loop spans 17 amino acids. In DNA, the CDR3 is TGTACCAGTAGTATCCCGGGACAGGGGGCTCCCAATCAGCCCCAGCATTTT. The encoded protein is CTSSIPGQGAPNQPQHF.

The genes are TRBV11-2 and TRBJ2-7; D is undetermined. There are 15 residues in the CDR3. The V gene's germline CDR1 is SGHAT and CDR2 FQNNGV. With 0 bases removed from V and 0 bases from J, the gap between germline ends came to 9 bases. CDR3 sequence reads: CASSLDIQNSYEQYF. The CDR3 nucleotides are TGTGCCAGCAGCTTAGATATTCAGAACTCCTACGAGCAGTACTTC.

In its sample, this clonotype was seen a few times. The chain carries TRBV20-1 and TRBJ1-2, with D possibly TRBD1 on 6 matching bases. The CDR3 contains 16 residues. Per the germline V gene, CDR1 is DFQATT and CDR2 is SNEGSKA (reference sequence). V was clipped by 0 bases and J by 8 bases, with 22 bases between them. CDR3 nucleotides: TGCAGTGCTAGAGATACCCGAAGGACAGTGACATGGGGCTACACCTTC. This codes for CSARDTRRTVTWGYTF.